These 29 T cell receptor beta chains share one sample of origin, sequenced in a study of blood T cell repertoires in COVID-19. The data were produced by immunoSEQ multiplex PCR, yet TCRdb's version contains in-frame clones alone and is incomplete. The repertoire holds 400,000 to 550,000 clones, with 70% to 90% as singletons. Sequencing was done on a sample of PBMCs or T cells enriched from blood (not recorded which). The receptors derive from a woman between 18 and 29 years old with acute COVID-19.

Turning to this clone: In the same sample, other DNA sequences code for this CDR3. The chain employs TRBV27 and TRBJ2-7; the D gene is possibly TRBD1 (6 bases). V was shortened by 3 bases and J by 3 bases, with 12 bases between the two germline ends. CDR3 length: 14 residues. CDR1 and CDR2 (germline): MNHEY, SMNVEV (reference sequence). The chain's CDR3 is CASSFGTGRYEQYF. In DNA form, the CDR3 reads TGTGCCAGCAGTTTTGGAACAGGGCGCTACGAGCAGTACTTC.

This rearrangement joins TRBV4-1 to TRBJ1-1, with TRBD1 matching over 8 bases. The V gene end was trimmed by 3 bases and the J gene end by 7 bases; junction bases not matched to a gene: 7. This CDR3 is built from 14 residues. The germline V gene encodes CDR1 MGHRA and CDR2 YSYEKL. CDR3 nucleotide sequence: TGCGCCAGCAGCCAGCCAGGGGGCGGGGGTGAAGCTTTCTTT. Translating it yields CASSQPGGGGEAFF.

The chain has TRBV5-3 and TRBJ2-1; perhaps TRBD2 as D (5 bases). TRBV5-3 is identified as an open reading frame with a role that is uncertain. The CDR3 contains 14 residues. Between the trimmed V and J ends, which lost 1 base and 5 bases, there was a span of 10 bases. This CDR3 is CARSLRELNNEQFF. CDR3 nucleotide sequence: TGTGCCAGAAGCTTGAGGGAGCTCAACAATGAGCAGTTCTTC.

A single count supports this clone. The V and J genes are TRBV6-2 or TRBV6-3 and TRBJ1-2; D is uncertain. CDR3 size: 15 residues. The germline CDR1 and CDR2 sequences are MNHEY and SVGEGT. V lost 3 bases to trimming and J lost 5 bases, with 16 bases between them. CDR3 in DNA: TGTGCCAGCAGTTATTATCCGGGTTCGGGTTATGGCTACACCTTC. Translated: CASSYYPGSGYGYTF.

The chain links TRBV6-2 or TRBV6-3 to TRBJ2-7, with TRBD2 as a possible D gene (5 bases). V lost 4 bases to trimming and J lost 3 bases, with 13 bases between them. This CDR3 has 14 amino acids. Per the germline V gene, CDR1 is MNHEY and CDR2 is SVGEGT. The CDR3 region is CASSWGVGDYEQYF. Written as DNA, the CDR3 is TGTGCCAGCAGTTGGGGTGTCGGGGACTACGAGCAGTACTTC.

The rearrangement joins TRBV27 to TRBJ2-1; TRBD1 matches 8 bases. The CDR3 covers 15 residues. V was pared by 2 bases and J by 4 bases, with 4 bases of the junction left unmatched. Germline V CDR1 and CDR2: MNHEY, SMNVEV (reference sequence). The CDR3 region has the DNA TGTGCCAGCAGTTTAACGGGACAGGTATACAATGAGCAGTTCTTC. Encoded protein: CASSLTGQVYNEQFF.

The V call is TRBV7-9, the J call TRBJ2-2; D is possibly TRBD1 (5 bases). The V gene's germline CDR1 is SEHNR and CDR2 FQNEAQ (reference sequence). CDR3 length: 15 residues. Trimming left V 4 bases short and J 9 bases short, with 18 bases between. This chain's CDR3 is CASSYLGAHARELFF. In DNA form, the CDR3 reads TGTGCCAGCAGCTATTTAGGGGCCCATGCCCGGGAGCTGTTTTTT.

The V and J genes are TRBV24-1 and TRBJ2-1, with 7 positions matching TRBD2. The germline V gene encodes CDR1 KGHDR and CDR2 SFDVKD. The CDR3 runs 15 residues. The V gene end was trimmed by 1 base and the J gene end by 6 bases; junction bases not matched to a gene: 5. In DNA form, the CDR3 reads TGTGCCACCAGTGATTTAAGGACGGGGGGCAATGAGCAGTTCTTC. It specifies CATSDLRTGGNEQFF.

This chain links TRBV5-5 with TRBJ2-7; D might be TRBD2 (6 bases). V lost 0 bases and J lost 3, with 10 bases in between. CDR3 length: 14 residues. Germline V gene sequence: CDR1 SGHKS, CDR2 YYEKEE (reference sequence). CDR3 bases: TGTGCCAGCAGCTTGGTCTTGGGGGGCTACGAGCAGTACTTC. Translation: CASSLVLGGYEQYF.

This chain joins TRBV5-1 and TRBJ2-2; tentatively, D is TRBD2 (6 bases). The germline V and J ends were trimmed by 0 bases and 6 bases, with 12 bases remaining between them. Germline-derived CDR1 and CDR2 are SGHRS and YFSETQ. The CDR3 is 15 residues long. The CDR3, as DNA: TGCGCCAGCAGCTTGGCCGGCCGGGAGTCCGGGGAGCTGTTTTTT. It codes for CASSLAGRESGELFF.

The V and J genes are TRBV2 and TRBJ2-3, with 7 nucleotides matching TRBD1. The CDR3 is 15 amino acids. Germline CDR1 is SNHLY and CDR2 is FYNNEI. V lost 4 bases, J lost 4 bases, and 8 bases stayed unmatched. In DNA form, the CDR3 reads TGTGCCAGCAGTGGACAGGGTCTGGGTTCAGATACGCAGTATTTT. This sequence encodes CASSGQGLGSDTQYF.

Regarding this clone: A read error may account for a junction end that differs from germline. This chain connects TRBV28 to TRBJ1-5; D remains unclear. The germline V gene has CDR1 MDHEN and CDR2 SYDVKM. This CDR3 region has 14 residues. The CDR3 reads CATSLGQPNQPQHF. The CDR3 DNA is TGTGCCACCAGTTTAGGGCAGCCCAATCAGCCCCAGCATTTT.

CDR3 protein: CASSRRGLAGGTDTQYF. DNA for the CDR3: TGTGCCAGCAGCCGTCGTGGACTAGCGGGGGGCACAGATACGCAGTATTTT. The chain links TRBV11-2 to TRBJ2-3; 13 bases are a match to TRBD2. The CDR3 loop spans 17 amino acids. From germline, CDR1 is SGHAT and CDR2 FQNNGV. Germline trimming cut 5 bases from V and 1 base from J; bases unmatched to any gene: 6.

The chain uses TRBV30 and TRBJ2-7; 8 positions match TRBD2. From germline, CDR1 is GTSNPN and CDR2 SVGIG (reference sequence). The V and J ends lost 0 bases and 6 bases, in that order; junction bases with no gene match: 7. The length of the CDR3 is 14 residues. CDR3 nucleotide sequence: TGTGCCTGGAGTGTCTTAGCGGGAAGTGTCGAGCAGTACTTC. As protein: CAWSVLAGSVEQYF.

This clone occurred a few times. CDR3: CASSLVGDTGELFF. The CDR3 DNA is TGTGCCAGCAGCTTAGTCGGGGACACCGGGGAGCTGTTTTTT. The chain combines TRBV11-2 with TRBJ2-2, with a possible D match to TRBD2 (5 bases). The germline V and J ends were trimmed by 1 base and 3 bases, with 6 bases remaining between them. Germline V gene lookup returns CDR1 SGHAT and CDR2 FQNNGV. This CDR3 is built from 14 residues. The full variable domain, with the rest looked up from reference TRBV11-2 and TRBJ2-2, is EAGVAQSPRYKIIEKRQSVAFWCNPISGHATLYWYQQILGQGPKLLIQFQNNGVVDDSQLPKDRFSAERLKGVDSTLKIQPAKLEDSAVYLCASSLVGDTGELFFGEGSRLTVL.

Concerning this clone: Other DNA sequences from this sample encode an identical CDR3 as well. The chain carries TRBV7-8 and TRBJ1-2; 9 bases are a match to TRBD1. Per germline, CDR1 SGHVS and CDR2 FQNEAQ. V trimming: 5 bases; J trimming: 5 bases; junction bases outside the gene matches: 3. The CDR3 length is 13 residues. The CDR3 region has the DNA TGTGCCAGCAGCCTAGACAGGGGGTATGGCTACACCTTC. Translating it yields CASSLDRGYGYTF.

V usage is TRBV24-1 and J usage is TRBJ2-6; no clear D gene. The CDR3 totals 17 residues. Trimming cost V 6 bases and J 0 bases, with 14 bases left between them. In germline, CDR1 is KGHDR, CDR2 SFDVKD. CDR3 region: CATSSGFLISGANVLTF. CDR3 nucleotide sequence: TGTGCCACCAGTTCAGGTTTCCTGATCTCTGGGGCCAACGTCCTGACTTTC.

This clone was found once. The genes are TRBV28 and TRBJ1-3; no clear D. The V end lost 7 bases, the J end lost 6 bases, and 19 bases lay between the germline ends. This CDR3 contains 15 residues. From germline, CDR1 is MDHEN and CDR2 SYDVKM. The CDR3 region has the DNA TGTGCCAGCAACTCTGGGCAGGTCCACGTAAACACCATATATTTT. Its translation: CASNSGQVHVNTIYF. Variable domain in full (rest from reference TRBV28 and TRBJ1-3): DVKVTQSSRYLVKRTGEKVFLECVQDMDHENMFWYRQDPGLGLRLIYFSYDVKMKEKGDIPEGYSVSREKKERFSLILESASTNQTSMYLCASNSGQVHVNTIYFGEGSWLTVV.

The chain links TRBV3-1 (or the pseudogene TRBV3-2) to TRBJ2-5; 9 bases map to TRBD1. The germline V gene encodes CDR1 LGHDT and CDR2 YNNKEL (reference sequence). V lost 4 bases, J lost 4 bases, and 10 bases stayed unmatched. This CDR3 region has 16 residues. CDR3 protein: CASSLTDRGSGETQYF. The CDR3 DNA reads as TGTGCCAGCAGCCTGACGGACAGGGGTAGTGGAGAGACCCAGTACTTC.

This chain uses TRBV18 with TRBJ2-7, with TRBD1 identical over 7 bases. Germline loops: CDR1 KGHSH, CDR2 LQKENI. The CDR3 has 14 amino acids. V shed 1 base, J shed 1 base, and the junction held 1 base outside the gene matches. The CDR3 spells CASSPQGASYEQYF. CDR3 DNA sequence: TGTGCCAGCTCACCACAGGGGGCTTCCTACGAGCAGTACTTC.

The V and J genes are TRBV29-1 and TRBJ2-1; D is uncertain. Germline V CDR1 and CDR2: SQVTM, ANQGSEA. The V and J ends lost 2 bases and 4 bases respectively, with 9 bases between them. CDR3 length equals 13 residues. The CDR3 here is CSVETRQYNEQFF. CDR3 bases: TGCAGCGTTGAAACGCGGCAGTACAATGAGCAGTTCTTC.

CDR3 sequence reads: CASSRRQSTNEKLFF. The CDR3 DNA reads TGTGCCAGCAGCCGCAGACAGTCAACTAATGAAAAACTGTTTTTT. This chain joins TRBV3-1 (or the pseudogene TRBV3-2) and TRBJ1-4; perhaps TRBD1 as D (5 bases). The germline V and J ends were trimmed by 4 bases and 0 bases, with 9 bases remaining between them. CDR1 and CDR2 from the germline V gene are LGHDT and YNNKEL (reference sequence). CDR3 length equals 15 residues.

The chain is built from TRBV9 and TRBJ2-7; possibly TRBD2 for D (5 bases). Germline-derived CDR1 and CDR2 are SGDLS and YYNGEE. The CDR3 spans 15 residues. V was cut by 0 bases and J by 3 bases, with 13 bases left in between. CDR3 region: CASSVGVGVGYEQYF. Written as DNA, the CDR3 is TGTGCCAGCAGCGTAGGGGTCGGGGTGGGCTACGAGCAGTACTTC.

The chain has TRBV7-9 and TRBJ2-7; TRBD1 matches 7 bases. Unmatched junction bases numbered 4, after V lost 3 bases and J lost 5 bases. Germline V gene lookup returns CDR1 SEHNR and CDR2 FQNEAQ (reference sequence). CDR3 length: 13 amino acids. The CDR3 nucleotides read TGTGCCAGCAGCTTGGGGGACAGCCACGAGCAGTACTTC. Protein sequence: CASSLGDSHEQYF.

The gene calls are TRBV19 and TRBJ1-5, with D unclear. CDR1 LNHDA and CDR2 SQIVND come from the germline V gene (reference sequence). This CDR3 is 13 amino acids long. V lost 5 bases, J lost 5 bases, and 10 bases lay in between. The CDR3 protein is CASSLRFYQPQHF. The CDR3 nucleotides are TGTGCCAGTAGTCTAAGATTTTATCAGCCCCAGCATTTT.

The CDR3 here is CASSLDGGNTGELFF. The CDR3 DNA reads TGTGCCAGCAGCTTAGACGGAGGAAACACCGGGGAGCTGTTTTTT. The genes are TRBV11-2 and TRBJ2-2, with a tentative D call TRBD2 (5 bases). The germline V gene encodes CDR1 SGHAT and CDR2 FQNNGV. This CDR3 is 15 amino acids long. Between the trimmed V and J ends, which lost 0 bases and 2 bases, there was a span of 7 bases.

The chain couples TRBV4-3 to TRBJ2-1; 8 nucleotides match TRBD1. Trimming removed 0 bases from V and 8 bases from J; junction bases left unmatched: 12. This CDR3 comprises 17 residues. Looked up from germline, CDR1 is LGHNA and CDR2 is YSLEER. DNA for the CDR3: TGCGCCAGCAGCCAAGATACAGGGGGTAGCGGTCTTGATGAGCAGTTCTTC. It codes for CASSQDTGGSGLDEQFF.

V gene TRBV6-5 combines with J gene TRBJ2-3; 9 nucleotides match TRBD1. The CDR3 is 15 residues long. Trimming removed 5 bases from V and 2 bases from J; junction bases left unmatched: 5. The germline gives CDR1 MNHEY, CDR2 SVGAGI. CDR3: CASSPGQGYTDTQYF. Here the CDR3 DNA reads TGTGCCAGCAGTCCGGGACAGGGATACACAGATACGCAGTATTTT.

This rearrangement joins TRBV10-3 to TRBJ2-7; 8 positions match TRBD2. The V gene's germline CDR1 is ENHRY and CDR2 SYGVKD. V lost 6 bases and J lost 5; bases outside the gene matches: 9. This CDR3 comprises 14 residues. The CDR3 region has the DNA TGTGCCATCAGACCGACGGGGGGGTTTAACGAGCAGTACTTC. Residues: CAIRPTGGFNEQYF.